This T cell receptor beta chain appears in the sequencing data of a study of shared T cell receptors in the human thymus. This table comes from immunoSEQ multiplex PCR, and its TCRdb copy is limited to in-frame clones, with some not included. The sample consists of about 540,000 clones, around 82% of them appearing once. Germline CDR1 and CDR2: SGHNT and YYREEE (reference sequence). There are 12 residues in the CDR3. With 2 bases clipped from V and 7 bases from J, the junction kept 1 base outside the gene matches. These same records also appear under a second study, on human thymus T cells. That source reports: It was healthy Finnish infants having corrective surgery for congenital heart defects who were the donors. Thymic tissue was derived from resections collected during corrective heart surgery. Apparent skewing of V and J gene usage characterized both thymic and blood repertoires.

This clonotype was sampled from a boy younger than two with a congenital heart defect. The sequenced sample was thymocytes. The genes are TRBV5-4 and TRBJ1-2, with 8 bases matching TRBD1. CDR3 in amino acids: CASSFRGLGYTF. CDR3 in DNA: TGTGCCAGCAGCTTCAGGGGGCTTGGCTACACCTTC.